The 7 T cell receptor beta chains listed next were all sequenced from one sample in a study of T-cell memory formation after mild COVID-19. One entry per CDR3 protein results from TCRdb running MiXCR on the 5' RACE reads. The top ten clones hold 3.5% of a sample with roughly 250,000 distinct CDR3 sequences, 15% to 20% of them seen once. Input material: PBMCs or a T cell subset sorted from them (not recorded which). All receptors derive from a young man who had mild COVID-19 (a few samples of this study predate the infection). Cell type and time point are not known.

In nucleotides, the CDR3 is TGCGCCAGCAGCCCCCCCGGGACAGGGAGAGGAAACACCATATATTTT. It is translated as CASSPPGTGRGNTIYF. The V gene is TRBV5-1, the J gene TRBJ1-3, with 9 nucleotides matching TRBD1. Per germline, CDR1 SGHRS and CDR2 YFSETQ. The CDR3 consists of 16 residues. The V and J ends lost 4 bases and 4 bases, in that order; junction bases with no gene match: 9.

The sample holds a few counts of this clonotype. The chain couples TRBV7-9 to TRBJ1-1; possible D gene TRBD1, 5 bases. The V gene's germline CDR1 is SEHNR and CDR2 FQNEAQ (reference sequence). V lost 3 bases and J 0 bases, leaving 11 bases between the germline ends. This CDR3 is 15 amino acids long. The DNA of the CDR3 is TGTGCCAGCAGCTTGGATCCGACAGTGAACACTGAAGCTTTCTTT. This sequence encodes CASSLDPTVNTEAFF.

The chain joins TRBV7-2 to TRBJ2-2, with D perhaps matching TRBD1 (6 bases). Germline assignment: CDR1 SGHTA and CDR2 FQGNSA. CDR3 length: 15 residues. Trimming cost V 1 base and J 6 bases, with 12 bases left between them. As DNA, the CDR3 is TGTGCCAGCAGCTTAGGGCAGGGGTGGTCCGGGGAGCTGTTTTTT. Its protein is CASSLGQGWSGELFF.

V usage is TRBV29-1 and J usage is TRBJ1-1; D unclear. The V end lost 5 bases, the J end lost 8 bases, and 18 bases lay between the germline ends. This CDR3 comprises 13 residues. Germline CDR1 SQVTM, CDR2 ANQGSEA. The DNA of the CDR3 is TGCAGCGTTCGCGGGGAGCCCTTCCTGGAAGCTTTCTTT. Translation gives CSVRGEPFLEAFF.

This clonotype was seen more than once but under ten times. CDR3 sequence (DNA): TGTGCCAGCAGCTTAGGACTCCCCGGCGGTGGGTATGGCTACACCTTC. It is translated as CASSLGLPGGGYGYTF. This chain connects TRBV7-2 to TRBJ1-2; unclear D gene. Germline-derived CDR1 and CDR2 are SGHTA and FQGNSA. The CDR3 sequence is 16 residues long. The V gene lost 1 base and the J gene lost 5 bases, with 17 bases spanning the gap.

This clonotype has more than one count but fewer than ten. This chain joins TRBV7-8 and TRBJ2-1; D assignment may be TRBD1 or TRBD2 (5 bases each). Trimming stripped 5 bases from V and 15 bases from J, with 20 bases between. This CDR3 spans 13 amino acids. Germline V gene data show CDR1 as SGHVS and CDR2 as FQNEAQ. The CDR3 nucleotides are TGTGCCAGCAGCCGTGGGAGTAAGGGGTCACGGTTCTTC. This translates into CASSRGSKGSRFF.

Only a few counts were recorded for this clonotype. The chain joins TRBV7-8 to TRBJ2-1; D gene uncertain. Germline values: CDR1 SGHVS, CDR2 FQNEAQ. Trimming took 3 bases from V and 4 from J, leaving 7 bases between them. CDR3 length equals 13 residues. The CDR3 region has the DNA TGTGCCAGCAGCTTTGGAATATACAATGAGCAGTTCTTC. This sequence encodes CASSFGIYNEQFF.